A selection of T cell receptor beta chains follows, all from one sample in a study of T cell repertoires in cytomegalovirus infection. TCRdb processed the reads anew with MiXCR; each CDR3 protein has one entry. In the table there are approximately 490,000 distinct CDR3 sequences, roughly 10% of which are singletons. Sequencing used PBMCs. Receptor source: a human donor in good health (CMV status not recorded). Some clones in this sample may be carry-over from other donors' samples. Both conserved end residues are part of each CDR3. A D gene is named only where the DNA matches it firmly. Not all rows give a size; the values are once, few, many and, for expanded clones, a class.

d_call: TRBD2
clone_size: many
j_call: TRBJ2-5
v_call: TRBV7-7
cdr3_nt: TGTGCTAGCAGCTTAAGACGGGGAGGGAAAGAGACCCAGTACTTC
cdr3_aa: CASSLRRGGKETQYF

d_call: TRBD2
clone_size: many
j_call: TRBJ2-3
v_call: TRBV7-2
cdr3_nt: TGTGCCAGCAGCCTTTTTGGGCGGGGGACAGATACGCAGTATTTT
cdr3_aa: CASSLFGRGTDTQYF

d_call: NA
clone_size: many
j_call: TRBJ1-1
v_call: TRBV7-2
cdr3_nt: TGTGCCAGCAGCTCCCCAAGAGACATGAACACTGAAGCTTTCTTT
cdr3_aa: CASSSPRDMNTEAFF

d_call: NA
clone_size: many
j_call: TRBJ1-1
v_call: TRBV10-3
cdr3_nt: TGTGCCATCGGAAACGGGGACTTGAACACTGAAGCTTTCTTT
cdr3_aa: CAIGNGDLNTEAFF

d_call: NA
clone_size: few
j_call: TRBJ1-3
v_call: TRBV3-1
cdr3_nt: TGTGCCAGCAGCCAAGAGGTCACTGGAAACACCATATATTTT
cdr3_aa: CASSQEVTGNTIYF

d_call: NA
clone_size: many
j_call: TRBJ2-5
v_call: TRBV7-2
cdr3_nt: TGTGCCAGCAGCTTGTCGATCCAGGCCACCCAAGAGACCCAGTACTTC
cdr3_aa: CASSLSIQATQETQYF

d_call: TRBD1
clone_size: NA
j_call: TRBJ1-1
v_call: TRBV18
cdr3_nt: TGTGCCAGCTCCGGGACAGGACAGAACACTGAAGCTTTCTTT
cdr3_aa: CASSGTGQNTEAFF

d_call: NA
clone_size: many
j_call: TRBJ2-7
v_call: TRBV12-3/TRBV12-4
cdr3_nt: TGTGCCAGCAGTGTGGGACTCCCCGAACAGTACTTC
cdr3_aa: CASSVGLPEQYF

d_call: NA
clone_size: NA
j_call: TRBJ1-2
v_call: TRBV2
cdr3_nt: TGTGCCAGCAAGGGGCAGGGAGCTAACTATGGCTACACCTTC
cdr3_aa: CASKGQGANYGYTF

d_call: NA
clone_size: many
j_call: TRBJ2-3
v_call: TRBV7-2
cdr3_nt: TGTGCCAGCAGCTTAGCCGGGGGCGCACGAGATACGCAGTATTTT
cdr3_aa: CASSLAGGARDTQYF

d_call: NA
clone_size: many
j_call: TRBJ1-1
v_call: TRBV6-1
cdr3_nt: TGTGCCAGCAGTGTCGGGAGGTTCGTGAACACTGAAGCTTTCTTT
cdr3_aa: CASSVGRFVNTEAFF

d_call: TRBD2
clone_size: many
j_call: TRBJ2-1
v_call: TRBV6-1
cdr3_nt: TGTGCCAGCAGTCCCGGGACTAGCGGACACAATGAGCAGTTCTTC
cdr3_aa: CASSPGTSGHNEQFF

d_call: TRBD2
clone_size: NA
j_call: TRBJ2-1
v_call: TRBV20-1
cdr3_nt: TGCAGTGGGTCGGGACTAGCGGGTGTAGATGAGCAGTTCTTC
cdr3_aa: CSGSGLAGVDEQFF

d_call: NA
clone_size: NA
j_call: TRBJ2-1
v_call: TRBV3-1
cdr3_nt: TGTGCCAGCAGCCTTTTACTAGTAAATGAGCAGTTCTTC
cdr3_aa: CASSLLLVNEQFF

d_call: NA
clone_size: many
j_call: TRBJ1-2
v_call: TRBV5-1
cdr3_nt: TGCGCCAGCAGCTCTACATCTTACTATGGCTACACCTTC
cdr3_aa: CASSSTSYYGYTF

d_call: TRBD2
clone_size: many
j_call: TRBJ2-5
v_call: TRBV7-9
cdr3_nt: TGTGCCAGCAGCTTAGCACTAGCGGGAGAGACCCAGTACTTC
cdr3_aa: CASSLALAGETQYF

d_call: NA
clone_size: few
j_call: TRBJ2-5
v_call: TRBV13
cdr3_nt: TGTGCCAGCAGCCGTCCCGACAGAGAGACCCAGTACTTC
cdr3_aa: CASSRPDRETQYF